This T cell receptor beta chain was sequenced for a study of T cell responses to AZD1222 COVID-19 vaccine. The study, taken as a whole, reports: The span of vaccine-associated CD4 TCRs extended across spike, with dominance at 160-218 and 743-854. Baseline seropositives among AZD1222 recipients totaled only five to seven.

CDR1 is LGHDT and CDR2 is YNNKEL in the germline V gene (reference sequence). The CDR3 is made up of 13 amino acids. V shed 4 bases and J shed 5 bases, with 11 bases lying between them. Some clones are missing from TCRdb's copy, which holds only in-frame ones; the method was immunoSEQ multiplex PCR. In the table there are 55,000 to 90,000 clones, approximately 85% of which are singletons. This clone was counted a few times. Its antigen is not known. The receptor was derived from an adult in good health. J is TRBJ1-2 and V is TRBV3-1 (or the pseudogene TRBV3-2), with D hard to call. Sequenced here: peripheral blood, sampled on day 0 of AZD1222 vaccination. The CDR3 nucleotides are TGTGCCAGCAGCCTGATGGGTGGGTATGGCTACACCTTC. Protein product: CASSLMGGYGYTF.